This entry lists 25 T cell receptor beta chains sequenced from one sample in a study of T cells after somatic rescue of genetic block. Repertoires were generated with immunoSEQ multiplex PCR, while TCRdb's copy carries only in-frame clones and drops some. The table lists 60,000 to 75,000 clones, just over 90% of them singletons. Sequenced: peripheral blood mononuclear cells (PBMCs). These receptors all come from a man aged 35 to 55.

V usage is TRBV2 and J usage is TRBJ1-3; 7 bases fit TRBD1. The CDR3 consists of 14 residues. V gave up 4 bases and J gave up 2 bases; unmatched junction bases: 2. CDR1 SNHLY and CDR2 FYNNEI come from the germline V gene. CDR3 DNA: TGTGCCAGCAGTGTCGGACAGGCTGGAAACACCATATATTTT. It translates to CASSVGQAGNTIYF.

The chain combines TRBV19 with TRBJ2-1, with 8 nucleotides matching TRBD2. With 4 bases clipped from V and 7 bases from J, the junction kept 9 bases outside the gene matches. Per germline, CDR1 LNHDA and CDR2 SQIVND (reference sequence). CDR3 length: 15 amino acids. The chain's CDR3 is CASSRVGRAGNEQFF. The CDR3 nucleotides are TGTGCCAGTAGTAGGGTCGGGAGGGCCGGGAATGAGCAGTTCTTC.

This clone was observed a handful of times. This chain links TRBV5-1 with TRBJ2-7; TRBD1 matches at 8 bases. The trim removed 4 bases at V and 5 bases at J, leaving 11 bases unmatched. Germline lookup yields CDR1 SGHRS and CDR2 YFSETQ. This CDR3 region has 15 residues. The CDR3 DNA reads TGCGCCAGCAGCCTACGGACAGGGAGGTTGAACGAGCAGTACTTC. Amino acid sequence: CASSLRTGRLNEQYF. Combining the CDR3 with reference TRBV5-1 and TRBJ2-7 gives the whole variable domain KAGVTQTPRYLIKTRGQQVTLSCSPISGHRSVSWYQQTPGQGLQFLFEYFSETQRNKGNFPGRFSGRQFSNSRSEMNVSTLELGDSALYLCASSLRTGRLNEQYFGPGTRLTVT.

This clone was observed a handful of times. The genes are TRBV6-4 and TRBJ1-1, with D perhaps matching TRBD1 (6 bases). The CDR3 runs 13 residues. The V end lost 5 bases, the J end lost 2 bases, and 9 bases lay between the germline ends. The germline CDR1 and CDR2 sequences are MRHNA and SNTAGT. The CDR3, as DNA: TGTGCCAGCAGTCCCGGGACAAACACTGAAGCTTTCTTT. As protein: CASSPGTNTEAFF.

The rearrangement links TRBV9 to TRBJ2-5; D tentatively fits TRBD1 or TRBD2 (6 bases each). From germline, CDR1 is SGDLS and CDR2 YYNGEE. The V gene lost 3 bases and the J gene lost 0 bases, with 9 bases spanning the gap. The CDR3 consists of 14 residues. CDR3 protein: CASSEGGYQETQYF. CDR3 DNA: TGTGCCAGCAGCGAAGGGGGGTACCAAGAGACCCAGTACTTC.

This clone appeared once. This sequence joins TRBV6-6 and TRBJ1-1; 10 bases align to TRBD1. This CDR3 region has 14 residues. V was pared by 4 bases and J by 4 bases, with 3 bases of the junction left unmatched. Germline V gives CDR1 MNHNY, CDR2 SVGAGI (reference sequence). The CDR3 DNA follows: TGTGCCAGCAGTTCGGGACAGGGGCTCACTGAAGCTTTCTTT. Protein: CASSSGQGLTEAFF.

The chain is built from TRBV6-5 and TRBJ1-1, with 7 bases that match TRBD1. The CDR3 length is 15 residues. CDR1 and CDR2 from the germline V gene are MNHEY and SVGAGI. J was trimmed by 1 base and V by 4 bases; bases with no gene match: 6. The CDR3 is CASSFTGAANTEAFF. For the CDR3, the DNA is TGTGCCAGCAGTTTCACAGGGGCCGCGAACACTGAAGCTTTCTTT.

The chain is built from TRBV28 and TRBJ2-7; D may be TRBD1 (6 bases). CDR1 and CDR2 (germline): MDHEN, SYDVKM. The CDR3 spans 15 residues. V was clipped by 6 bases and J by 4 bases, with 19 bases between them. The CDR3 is CASSPWWDKIYEQYF. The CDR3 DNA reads TGTGCCAGCAGCCCCTGGTGGGACAAAATTTACGAGCAGTACTTC.

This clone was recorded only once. CDR3 nucleotide sequence: TGTGCCATCAGTGAGGGAGGATTGAACACTGAAGCTTTCTTT. Encoded protein: CAISEGGLNTEAFF. J is TRBJ1-1 and V is TRBV10-3; D unclear. V lost 2 bases, J lost 0 bases, and 7 bases lay in between. The CDR3 covers 14 residues. Germline V lookup: CDR1 ENHRY, CDR2 SYGVKD.

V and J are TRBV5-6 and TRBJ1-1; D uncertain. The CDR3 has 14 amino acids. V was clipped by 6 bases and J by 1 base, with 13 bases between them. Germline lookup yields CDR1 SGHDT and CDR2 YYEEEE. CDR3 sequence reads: CASTPWITNTEAFF. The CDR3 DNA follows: TGTGCCAGCACCCCTTGGATAACGAACACTGAAGCTTTCTTT.

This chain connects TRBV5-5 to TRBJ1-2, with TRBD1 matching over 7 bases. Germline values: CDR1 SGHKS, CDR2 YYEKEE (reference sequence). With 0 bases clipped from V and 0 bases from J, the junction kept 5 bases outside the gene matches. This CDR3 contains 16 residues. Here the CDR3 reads CASSLVLGTANYGYTF. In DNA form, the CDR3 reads TGTGCCAGCAGCTTGGTTTTGGGGACAGCTAACTATGGCTACACCTTC.

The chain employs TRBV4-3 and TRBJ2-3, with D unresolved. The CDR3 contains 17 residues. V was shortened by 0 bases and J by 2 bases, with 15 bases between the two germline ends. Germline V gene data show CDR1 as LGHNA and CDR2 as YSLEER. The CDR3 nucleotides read TGCGCCAGCAGCCAAGACACGGGCAGCACCTTCACAGATACGCAGTATTTT. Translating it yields CASSQDTGSTFTDTQYF.

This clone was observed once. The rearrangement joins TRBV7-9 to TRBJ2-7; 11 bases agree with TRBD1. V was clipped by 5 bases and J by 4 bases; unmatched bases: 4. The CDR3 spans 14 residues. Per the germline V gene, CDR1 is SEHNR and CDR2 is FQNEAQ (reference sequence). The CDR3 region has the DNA TGTGCCAGCAGCCCCGGGACAGGGGGTTACGAGCAGTACTTC. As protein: CASSPGTGGYEQYF.

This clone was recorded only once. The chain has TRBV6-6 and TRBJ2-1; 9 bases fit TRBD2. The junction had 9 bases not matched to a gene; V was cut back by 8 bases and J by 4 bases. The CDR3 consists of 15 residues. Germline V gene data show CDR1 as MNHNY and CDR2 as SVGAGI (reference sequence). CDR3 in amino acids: CASVGGGAAYNEQFF. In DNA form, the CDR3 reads TGTGCCAGCGTTGGCGGGGGGGCGGCTTACAATGAGCAGTTCTTC.

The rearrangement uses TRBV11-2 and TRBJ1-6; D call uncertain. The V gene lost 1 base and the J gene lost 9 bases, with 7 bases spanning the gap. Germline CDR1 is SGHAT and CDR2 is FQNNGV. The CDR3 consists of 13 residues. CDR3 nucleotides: TGTGCCAGCAGCTTAGGTGGAGGTTCACCCCTCCACTTT. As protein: CASSLGGGSPLHF. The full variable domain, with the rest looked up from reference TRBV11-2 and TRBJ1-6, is EAGVAQSPRYKIIEKRQSVAFWCNPISGHATLYWYQQILGQGPKLLIQFQNNGVVDDSQLPKDRFSAERLKGVDSTLKIQPAKLEDSAVYLCASSLGGGSPLHFGNGTRLTVT.

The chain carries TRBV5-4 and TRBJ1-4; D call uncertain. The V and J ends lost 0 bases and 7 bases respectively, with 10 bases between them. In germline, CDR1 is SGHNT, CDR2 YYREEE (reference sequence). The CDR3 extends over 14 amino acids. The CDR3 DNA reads TGTGCCAGCAGCTTGGGTCGGGGTACTGAAAAACTGTTTTTT. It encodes CASSLGRGTEKLFF.

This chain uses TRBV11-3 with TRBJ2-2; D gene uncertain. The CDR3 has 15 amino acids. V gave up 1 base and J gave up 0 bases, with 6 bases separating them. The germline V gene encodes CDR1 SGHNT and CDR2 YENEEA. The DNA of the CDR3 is TGTGCCAGCAGCTTAGGTCTATCGAACACCGGGGAGCTGTTTTTT. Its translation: CASSLGLSNTGELFF.

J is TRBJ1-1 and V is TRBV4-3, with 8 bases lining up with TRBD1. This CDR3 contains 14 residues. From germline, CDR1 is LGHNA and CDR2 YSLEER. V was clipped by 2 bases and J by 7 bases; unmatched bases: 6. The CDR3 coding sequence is TGCGCCAGCAGCCAAAAAGACAGGGGTTTTGAAGCTTTCTTT. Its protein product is CASSQKDRGFEAFF.

CDR3 protein: CASSTGHLGNGYTF. For the CDR3, the DNA is TGTGCCAGTAGTACCGGACATTTGGGGAATGGCTACACCTTC. The chain carries TRBV19 and TRBJ1-2, with a possible D match to TRBD1 (5 bases). Germline assignment: CDR1 LNHDA and CDR2 SQIVND (reference sequence). V was cut by 4 bases and J by 6 bases, with 15 bases left in between. CDR3 length: 14 residues.

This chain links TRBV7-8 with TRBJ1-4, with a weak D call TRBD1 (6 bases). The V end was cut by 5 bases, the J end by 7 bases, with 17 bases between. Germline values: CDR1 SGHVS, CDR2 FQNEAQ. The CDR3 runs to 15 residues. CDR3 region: CASSPRGGHSEKLFF. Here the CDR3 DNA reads TGTGCCAGCAGCCCGAGAGGGGGGCATAGTGAAAAACTGTTTTTT.

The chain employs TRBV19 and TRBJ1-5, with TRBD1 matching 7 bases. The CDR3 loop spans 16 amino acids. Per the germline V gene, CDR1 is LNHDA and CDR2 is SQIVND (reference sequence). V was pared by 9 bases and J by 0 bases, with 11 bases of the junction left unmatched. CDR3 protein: CASQNRGAYSNQPQHF. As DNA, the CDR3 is TGTGCCAGCCAGAACAGGGGCGCATATAGCAATCAGCCCCAGCATTTT.

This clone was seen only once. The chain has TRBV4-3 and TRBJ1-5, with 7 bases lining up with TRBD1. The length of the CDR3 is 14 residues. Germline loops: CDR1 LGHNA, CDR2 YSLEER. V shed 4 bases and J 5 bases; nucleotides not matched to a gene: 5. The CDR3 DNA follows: TGCGCCAGCAGCCCGTACAGGGGTGATCAGCCCCAGCATTTT. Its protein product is CASSPYRGDQPQHF.

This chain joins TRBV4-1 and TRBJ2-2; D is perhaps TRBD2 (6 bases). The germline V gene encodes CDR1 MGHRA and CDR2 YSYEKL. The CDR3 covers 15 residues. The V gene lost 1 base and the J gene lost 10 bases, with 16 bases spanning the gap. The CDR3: CASSQVPGGLEELFF. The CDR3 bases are TGCGCCAGCAGCCAAGTCCCTGGGGGACTTGAGGAGCTGTTTTTT.

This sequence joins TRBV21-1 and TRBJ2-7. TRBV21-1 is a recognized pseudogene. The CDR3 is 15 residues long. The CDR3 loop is CASSPHGRTWDEQYF. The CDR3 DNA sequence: TGTGCCAGCAGCCCCCACGGACGCACCTGGGACGAGCAGTACTTC.

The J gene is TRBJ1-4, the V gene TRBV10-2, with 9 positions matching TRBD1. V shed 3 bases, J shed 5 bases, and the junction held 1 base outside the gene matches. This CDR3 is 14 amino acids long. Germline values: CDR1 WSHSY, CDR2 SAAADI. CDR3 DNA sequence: TGCGCCAGCAGTGACGGACAGGGGAATGAAAAACTGTTTTTT. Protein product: CASSDGQGNEKLFF.